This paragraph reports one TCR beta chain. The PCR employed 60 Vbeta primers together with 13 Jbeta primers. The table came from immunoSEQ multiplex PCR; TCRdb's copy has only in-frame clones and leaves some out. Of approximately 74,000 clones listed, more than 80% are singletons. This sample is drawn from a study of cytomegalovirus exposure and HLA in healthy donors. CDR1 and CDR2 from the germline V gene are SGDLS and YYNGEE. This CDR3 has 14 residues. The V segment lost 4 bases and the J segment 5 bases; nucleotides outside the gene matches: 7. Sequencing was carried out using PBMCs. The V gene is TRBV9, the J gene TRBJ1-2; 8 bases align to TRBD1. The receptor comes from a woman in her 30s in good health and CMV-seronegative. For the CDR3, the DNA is TGTGCCAGCAGCTTAACGGACAGGGCTTATGGCTACACCTTC. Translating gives CASSLTDRAYGYTF. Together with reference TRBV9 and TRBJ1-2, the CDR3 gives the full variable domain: DSGVTQTPKHLITATGQRVTLRCSPRSGDLSVYWYQQSLDQGLQFLIQYYNGEERAKGNILERFSAQQFPDLHSELNLSSLELGDSALYFCASSLTDRAYGYTFGSGTRLTVV.